Listed here are 14 T cell receptor beta chains from one sample, sequenced in a study of technical replicates of blood from several donors. Method: immunoSEQ multiplex PCR; TCRdb's copy keeps in-frame clones and lacks some. Found here are some 74,000 clones, about 95% of them singletons; the top ten hold 0.2% to 0.3%. The sample consisted of T cells isolated from PBMCs. The receptors stem from a human donor in good health.

This chain links TRBV6-1 with TRBJ1-2; the D gene is possibly TRBD1 (6 bases). V was pared by 2 bases and J by 6 bases, with 16 bases between. The CDR3 contains 15 residues. CDR1 is MNHNS, CDR2 SASEGT, per germline. The DNA for the CDR3 is TGTGCCAGCAGTGAAAACGGGGGGCTTTCGGATGGCTACACCTTC. This translates into CASSENGGLSDGYTF.

This chain joins TRBV25-1 and TRBJ2-7, with TRBD2 identical over 7 bases. Germline V gene sequence: CDR1 MGHDK, CDR2 SYGVNS. The CDR3 has 14 residues. V was clipped by 7 bases and J by 5 bases; unmatched bases: 11. The CDR3 sequence: CASTPAGALNEQYF. For the CDR3, the DNA is TGTGCCAGCACCCCTGCGGGAGCGTTAAACGAGCAGTACTTC.

The chain links TRBV19 to TRBJ1-2, with TRBD1 matching 9 bases. The CDR3 is made up of 15 amino acids. Germline V lookup: CDR1 LNHDA, CDR2 SQIVND (reference sequence). The V segment lost 4 bases and the J segment 3 bases; nucleotides outside the gene matches: 6. In DNA, the CDR3 is TGTGCCAGTAGTACGCGACAGGGGGAGGACTATGGCTACACCTTC. This encodes CASSTRQGEDYGYTF.

This chain connects TRBV5-1 to TRBJ2-7; 8 bases align to TRBD1. Trimming at V came to 4 bases and at J to 4 bases, leaving 7 bases not matched to a gene. The CDR3 runs to 14 residues. Germline lookup yields CDR1 SGHRS and CDR2 YFSETQ. CDR3: CASSPQGASYEQYF. CDR3 bases: TGCGCCAGCAGCCCCCAGGGGGCTTCGTACGAGCAGTACTTC.

The rearrangement joins TRBV5-6 to TRBJ1-1; tentative D call: TRBD1 (5 bases). Between the trimmed V and J ends, which lost 0 bases and 2 bases, there was a span of 8 bases. The CDR3 sequence is 14 residues long. Per the germline V gene, CDR1 is SGHDT and CDR2 is YYEEEE. This chain's CDR3 is CASSLDRGNTEAFF. The CDR3 bases are TGTGCCAGCAGCTTGGATAGGGGCAACACTGAAGCTTTCTTT.

CDR3 sequence: CASSRSVGTGSYGYTF. CDR3 nucleotides: TGTGCCAGCAGCAGGAGCGTCGGGACAGGGTCTTATGGCTACACCTTC. This chain uses TRBV11-2 with TRBJ1-2; 9 positions match TRBD1. Germline values: CDR1 SGHAT, CDR2 FQNNGV. J lost 5 bases, V lost 5 bases, and 12 bases had no gene match. The CDR3 contains 16 residues. Supplemented by reference TRBV11-2 and TRBJ1-2, the full variable domain reads EAGVAQSPRYKIIEKRQSVAFWCNPISGHATLYWYQQILGQGPKLLIQFQNNGVVDDSQLPKDRFSAERLKGVDSTLKIQPAKLEDSAVYLCASSRSVGTGSYGYTFGSGTRLTVV.

This chain joins TRBV30 and TRBJ1-2; 7 nucleotides line up with TRBD1. Germline assignment: CDR1 GTSNPN and CDR2 SVGIG (reference sequence). With 1 base clipped from V and 7 bases from J, the junction kept 3 bases outside the gene matches. This CDR3 spans 12 amino acids. DNA of the CDR3: TGTGCCTGGAGTGCCGACAGGGCTGGCTACACCTTC. Translated: CAWSADRAGYTF.

The J gene is TRBJ2-7, the V gene TRBV14, with D perhaps TRBD2 (5 bases). The germline V and J ends were trimmed by 0 bases and 5 bases, with 14 bases remaining between them. From germline, CDR1 is SGHDN and CDR2 FVKESK. CDR3 length: 15 amino acids. DNA for the CDR3: TGTGCCAGCAGCCAAGAAGGGAGAGTGATAAACGAGCAGTACTTC. Amino acids: CASSQEGRVINEQYF.

CDR3 region: CASSSLLAGKTNEQFF. CDR3 in DNA: TGTGCCAGCAGTTCCTTGCTAGCGGGGAAGACGAATGAGCAGTTCTTC. The chain joins TRBV6-5 to TRBJ2-1, with 9 bases lining up with TRBD2. The CDR3 has 16 amino acids. Losses at the gene ends were 4 bases for V and 7 bases for J; bases not matched to a gene: 11. Germline values: CDR1 MNHEY, CDR2 SVGAGI.

The gene calls are TRBV7-9 and TRBJ2-1, with D tentatively TRBD2 (7 bases). CDR3 length equals 12 residues. The germline gives CDR1 SEHNR, CDR2 FQNEAQ (reference sequence). Trimming removed 5 bases from V and 8 bases from J, with 10 bases in between. As DNA, the CDR3 is TGTGCCAGCAGCCGGGGGGCTGATGAGCAGTTCTTC. Protein sequence: CASSRGADEQFF.

This chain uses TRBV5-1 with TRBJ2-3; 13 bases agree with TRBD2. Germline trimming cut 3 bases from V and 1 base from J; bases unmatched to any gene: 5. This CDR3 has 17 residues. CDR1 SGHRS and CDR2 YFSETQ come from the germline V gene. The CDR3 sequence: CASSSGLAGWGTDTQYF. Here the CDR3 DNA reads TGCGCCAGCAGCTCGGGACTAGCGGGGTGGGGCACAGATACGCAGTATTTT. The entire variable domain, with the rest obtained from reference TRBV5-1 and TRBJ2-3, is as follows: KAGVTQTPRYLIKTRGQQVTLSCSPISGHRSVSWYQQTPGQGLQFLFEYFSETQRNKGNFPGRFSGRQFSNSRSEMNVSTLELGDSALYLCASSSGLAGWGTDTQYFGPGTRLTVL.

This clone appeared once. This sequence joins TRBV28 and TRBJ2-5; 9 nucleotides align to TRBD2. The CDR3 length is 16 residues. Germline lookup yields CDR1 MDHEN and CDR2 SYDVKM. The J segment lost 3 bases and the V segment lost 5 bases, leaving 10 bases of the junction unmatched. The CDR3 reads CASSPTPWTSEETQYF. In DNA, the CDR3 is TGTGCCAGCAGTCCTACGCCCTGGACTAGCGAAGAGACCCAGTACTTC.

J is TRBJ2-1 and V is TRBV7-6; D remains unclear. The V end lost 1 base, the J end lost 9 bases, and 16 bases lay between the germline ends. The germline V gene encodes CDR1 SGHVS and CDR2 FNYEAQ. This CDR3 region has 15 residues. CDR3 residues: CASSLGQWRESEQFF. The CDR3 coding sequence is TGTGCCAGCAGCTTAGGGCAGTGGAGAGAAAGTGAGCAGTTCTTC.

The chain is built from TRBV6-6 and TRBJ1-1; D perhaps matches TRBD1 (5 bases). Deletions cut 0 bases from V and 6 bases from J, with 14 bases between. Per germline, CDR1 MNHNY and CDR2 SVGAGI (reference sequence). This CDR3 has 15 residues. The CDR3 region is CASSYSAGDKAEAFF. In DNA form, the CDR3 reads TGTGCCAGCAGTTACTCGGCGGGGGATAAAGCTGAAGCTTTCTTT.